The clone carrying this TCR beta chain was found a few times. The target antigen is unknown. A junction end diverges from the germline sequence, so it may reflect a read error. This sample is drawn from a study of cytomegalovirus exposure and HLA in healthy donors. Findings of the study overall: Presence/absence comparisons presumed near-even sequencing depth among donors.

PCR amplification relied on 60 Vbeta primers (plus 13 Jbeta primers). Per the original methods: A later analysis counted 80 million or so unique TCR beta chains, about 11 million shared. Here immunoSEQ multiplex PCR was the method, and the copy in TCRdb shows in-frame clones only, minus some. D and trimming come from the DNA, and the V and J calls and clone size come from that table. The sample holds some 120,000 clones, 70% to 80% seen once. This TCR came from a woman under 30 in good health and CMV-seronegative. The specimen sequenced was PBMCs.

In nucleotides, the CDR3 is TGTGCCAGCAGTTTGGACAGGGGCGACAATCAGCCCCAGCATTTT. Amino acid sequence: CASSLDRGDNQPQHF. The chain couples TRBV5-8 to TRBJ1-5; 9 bases are shared with TRBD1. Looked up from germline, CDR1 is SGHTS and CDR2 is YDEGEE. The CDR3 has 15 amino acids.